The 31 T cell receptor beta chains in this list originate from one sample, sequenced in a study of blood T cells in healthy people across ages. Alongside a J-beta primer mix, a sample-barcoded 5' primer served in a second PCR lasting about 7 to 11 cycles. TCRdb recomputed calls from the 5' RACE reads with MiXCR, one row per CDR3 protein. In the table there are around 1,500,000 distinct CDR3 sequences, around 39% of which are singletons. The sequencing input was blood. All receptors come from a woman under 30 in good health.

Note on this clonotype: One junction end does not reproduce the germline sequence, and a read error may be involved. The V and J genes are TRBV29-1 and TRBJ2-1; a weak D match, TRBD1 (6 bases). The CDR3 is made up of 16 amino acids. CDR1 is SQVTM and CDR2 is ANQGSEA in the germline V gene. The CDR3 is CSVVINAGTPYKEQFF. The CDR3 nucleotides read TGCAGCGTGGTAATCAACGCCGGGACACCCTACAAGGAGCAGTTCTTC.

The J gene is TRBJ1-2, the V gene TRBV10-3; D is perhaps TRBD1 (5 bases). Germline V gene data show CDR1 as ENHRY and CDR2 as SYGVKD. The CDR3 has 12 residues. V lost 6 bases and J lost 4, with 9 bases in between. CDR3 protein: CAIRGGAYGYTF. The DNA of the CDR3 is TGTGCCATCAGGGGGGGAGCCTATGGCTACACCTTC.

J is TRBJ2-2 and V is TRBV29-1; D gene uncertain. This CDR3 is built from 13 residues. Germline CDR1 is SQVTM and CDR2 is ANQGSEA. Trimming removed 6 bases from V and 1 base from J, with 9 bases in between. DNA for the CDR3: TGCAGCGTGGCCTGGGAGAACACCGGGGAGCTGTTTTTT. Amino acid sequence: CSVAWENTGELFF.

This chain joins TRBV19 and TRBJ2-3; D may be TRBD1 (6 bases). From germline, CDR1 is LNHDA and CDR2 SQIVND (reference sequence). The V and J ends lost 4 bases and 8 bases respectively, with 22 bases between them. CDR3 size: 16 residues. CDR3 amino acids: CASSTPTGGIRGTQYF. The CDR3, as DNA: TGTGCCAGTAGTACCCCGACAGGCGGTATTAGAGGTACGCAGTATTTT.

This clonotype was seen only a few times. The V and J genes are TRBV6-2 or TRBV6-3 and TRBJ1-6, with a possible D match to TRBD1 (6 bases). CDR3 length: 15 residues. V lost 6 bases to trimming and J lost 7 bases, with 16 bases between them. Germline lookup yields CDR1 MNHEY and CDR2 SVGEGT. CDR3: CASSRRGGINSPLHF. DNA of the CDR3: TGTGCCAGCAGCCGCAGGGGTGGAATCAATTCACCCCTCCACTTT.

The chain recombines TRBV5-6 with TRBJ2-7; a weak D match, TRBD2 (7 bases). In germline, CDR1 is SGHDT, CDR2 YYEEEE. The CDR3 is made up of 15 amino acids. Trimming cost V 4 bases and J 6 bases, with 20 bases left between them. CDR3 residues: CASSRGGGVFCEQYF. The CDR3 DNA reads TGTGCCAGCAGCCGCGGGGGCGGGGTCTTCTGCGAGCAGTACTTC.

This rearrangement joins TRBV12-3 or TRBV12-4 to TRBJ1-6, with D tentatively TRBD1 (6 bases). The CDR3 consists of 14 residues. Trimming removed 7 bases at V and 7 bases at J, with 14 bases between. The CDR3 region is CASNSGQPNSPLHF. DNA of the CDR3: TGTGCCAGCAACAGTGGACAGCCCAATTCACCCCTCCACTTT.

The gene calls are TRBV18 and TRBJ1-1, with D possibly being TRBD1 (6 bases). Trimming took 2 bases from V and 3 from J, leaving 10 bases between them. In germline, CDR1 is KGHSH, CDR2 LQKENI. This CDR3 has 14 residues. This CDR3 reads CASSPTPGDTEAFF. The CDR3 DNA sequence: TGTGCCAGCTCACCAACACCAGGGGACACTGAAGCTTTCTTT.

The chain links TRBV7-8 to TRBJ2-6; maybe TRBD1 (6 bases). The V end lost 2 bases, the J end lost 0 bases, and 17 bases lay between the germline ends. The germline V gene encodes CDR1 SGHVS and CDR2 FQNEAQ. This CDR3 is 19 amino acids long. As DNA, the CDR3 is TGTGCCAGCAGCTTAATCGAGACAGGTCCGACCTCTGGGGCCAACGTCCTGACTTTC. This translates into CASSLIETGPTSGANVLTF.

J is TRBJ2-5 and V is TRBV28; D perhaps matches TRBD1 (6 bases). Gene TRBJ2-7 matches the end of the DNA better, so the J call may be wrong. The CDR3 has 15 amino acids. The germline V gene has CDR1 MDHEN and CDR2 SYDVKM. This CDR3 reads CASSFPPTGSGEQYF. The CDR3 DNA sequence: TGTGCCAGCAGTTTTCCTCCTACAGGGAGCGGCGAGCAGTACTTC.

This clonotype was detected only a few times. This chain connects TRBV4-1 to TRBJ2-7; D is possibly TRBD1 (6 bases). From germline, CDR1 is MGHRA and CDR2 YSYEKL. Between the trimmed V and J ends, which lost 2 bases and 5 bases, there was a span of 10 bases. The CDR3 is 13 residues long. CDR3 DNA sequence: TGCGCCAGCAGCCAATGGGGGCGGGACGAGCAGTACTTC. Residues: CASSQWGRDEQYF.

This rearrangement joins TRBV7-9 to TRBJ2-5, with D maybe TRBD2 (6 bases). Germline V lookup: CDR1 SEHNR, CDR2 FQNEAQ (reference sequence). The CDR3 is 18 amino acids. Trimming took off 5 bases at V and 4 bases at J, with 26 bases between the two ends. In nucleotides, the CDR3 is TGTGCCAGCAGCCCACCCCAGGGACTCCAAGAGTCGAGAGAGACCCAGTACTTC. It yields the protein CASSPPQGLQESRETQYF. Together with reference TRBV7-9 and TRBJ2-5, the CDR3 gives the full variable domain: DTGVSQNPRHKITKRGQNVTFRCDPISEHNRLYWYRQTLGQGPEFLTYFQNEAQLEKSRLLSDRFSAERPKGSFSTLEIQRTEQGDSAMYLCASSPPQGLQESRETQYFGPGTRLLVL.

The J gene is TRBJ2-3, the V gene TRBV27; D unclear. Trimming took 4 bases from V and 2 from J, leaving 10 bases between them. Germline V gene lookup returns CDR1 MNHEY and CDR2 SMNVEV (reference sequence). There are 14 residues in the CDR3. CDR3 sequence: CASSWAQPTDTQYF. The CDR3 DNA follows: TGTGCCAGCAGTTGGGCCCAACCCACAGATACGCAGTATTTT.

In DNA form, the CDR3 reads TGTGCCAGCAAGTCCGGGACTAGCCCGGAGAGAGATACGCAGTATTTT. Its protein is CASKSGTSPERDTQYF. The chain links TRBV12-3 or TRBV12-4 to TRBJ2-3, with TRBD2 matching over 9 bases. The V and J ends lost 7 bases and 5 bases, in that order; junction bases with no gene match: 13. This CDR3 is built from 16 residues.

The rearrangement joins TRBV2 to TRBJ2-4; perhaps TRBD2 as D (5 bases). The J call may be incorrect, as the DNA end agrees better with TRBJ2-7. Germline V gene data show CDR1 as SNHLY and CDR2 as FYNNEI. The CDR3 contains 12 residues. CDR3 in amino acids: CASAGQSHEQYF. Here the CDR3 DNA reads TGTGCCAGCGCGGGCCAAAGCCACGAGCAGTACTTC.

The chain employs TRBV21-1 and TRBJ2-7; the DNA was not used to check the table's D call, TRBD1. TRBV21-1 is an annotated pseudogene. The CDR3 is made up of 15 amino acids. The DNA for the CDR3 is TGTGCCAGCAGCTACCGGGACAGGGGAGAATACGAGCAGTACTTC. Residues: CASSYRDRGEYEQYF.

V gene TRBV10-1 combines with J gene TRBJ2-3; the D gene is possibly TRBD2 (6 bases). CDR1 is WNHNN and CDR2 is SYGVQD in the germline V gene (reference sequence). Trimming stripped 8 bases from V and 4 bases from J, with 13 bases between. This CDR3 has 13 amino acids. CDR3 DNA: TGCGCCAGCCAGACTAGTTTAGCAGATACGCAGTATTTT. Translation: CASQTSLADTQYF.

This clonotype was seen only a few times. The chain is built from TRBV7-7 and TRBJ2-5; the match to TRBD1 covers 7 bases. This CDR3 comprises 14 residues. J gave up 5 bases and V 0 bases, and 3 bases lay outside the gene matches. Germline CDR1 and CDR2: SSHAT and FNYEAQ (reference sequence). The CDR3 bases are TGTGCCAGCAGCTTAGCAGGACAGGTGGAGACCCAGTACTTC. This sequence encodes CASSLAGQVETQYF.

This clonotype was observed a handful of times. The chain joins TRBV27 to TRBJ2-4; a weak D match, TRBD1 (6 bases). V lost 2 bases to trimming and J lost 13 bases, with 12 bases between them. CDR3 length: 12 amino acids. CDR1 and CDR2 (germline): MNHEY, SMNVEV (reference sequence). CDR3 nucleotide sequence: TGTGCCAGCAGTTTAGGTAGGACAGAGCAGTACTTC. The encoded protein is CASSLGRTEQYF.

V gene TRBV7-9 combines with J gene TRBJ2-7, with 9 bases that match TRBD1. CDR3 length equals 14 residues. The V and J ends lost 5 bases and 10 bases, in that order; junction bases with no gene match: 12. Germline V gene data show CDR1 as SEHNR and CDR2 as FQNEAQ (reference sequence). As DNA, the CDR3 is TGTGCCAGCAGCCCCCTCGGATGGACAGGGGCCCAGTACTTC. It yields the protein CASSPLGWTGAQYF. Full variable domain (rest looked up from reference TRBV7-9 and TRBJ2-7): DTGVSQNPRHKITKRGQNVTFRCDPISEHNRLYWYRQTLGQGPEFLTYFQNEAQLEKSRLLSDRFSAERPKGSFSTLEIQRTEQGDSAMYLCASSPLGWTGAQYFGPGTRLTVT.

Details on this clonotype: This may be a read error: a much more frequent sequence differs by one nucleotide. V and J are TRBV6-6 and TRBJ1-2; D call uncertain. Germline CDR1 reads MNHNY; CDR2 reads SVGAGI (reference sequence). The CDR3 is 13 amino acids. The ends were cut back, 2 bases at V and 3 bases at J, with 7 bases in the middle. CDR3 in amino acids: CASSYDGDYGYTF. The CDR3 bases are TGTGCCAGCAGTTACGACGGGGACTATGGCTACACCTTC.

The CDR3 loop is CASSLFFPSGKNTGELFF. The CDR3 nucleotides read TGTGCCAGCAGTTTATTTTTCCCTAGCGGGAAGAACACCGGGGAGCTGTTTTTT. The rearrangement joins TRBV28 to TRBJ2-2; the match to TRBD2 covers 9 bases. Per germline, CDR1 MDHEN and CDR2 SYDVKM. Trimming took 1 base from V and 1 from J; bases not matched to a gene: 7. This CDR3 spans 18 amino acids.

The chain uses TRBV3-1 and TRBJ2-3, with 9 bases matching TRBD1. From germline, CDR1 is LGHDT and CDR2 YNNKEL (reference sequence). V lost 3 bases to trimming and J lost 5 bases; unmatched junction nucleotides: 3. CDR3 length: 14 amino acids. The CDR3 spells CASSHRDREDTQYF. CDR3 bases: TGTGCCAGCAGCCACCGGGACAGGGAAGATACGCAGTATTTT.

As to this clonotype: Mismatch with germline at one junction end may stem from a read error. The rearrangement links TRBV2 to TRBJ1-6; the match to TRBD1 covers 9 bases. The germline CDR1 and CDR2 sequences are SNHLY and FYNNEI. The CDR3 has 14 amino acids. CDR3 DNA sequence: TGTGCCCACAGCATGGACAGGGGCGTCTCACCCCCCCACTTT. It translates to CAHSMDRGVSPPHF.

The rearrangement links TRBV6-5 to TRBJ1-2; no clear D. Germline CDR1 reads MNHEY; CDR2 reads SVGAGI. The CDR3 extends over 13 amino acids. Between the trimmed V and J ends, which lost 6 bases and 4 bases, there was a span of 12 bases. The CDR3: CASRSDKAYGYTF. CDR3 bases: TGTGCCAGCAGATCCGACAAGGCCTATGGCTACACCTTC.

The chain has TRBV30 and TRBJ2-7; D perhaps matches TRBD1 (6 bases). Germline CDR1 reads GTSNPN; CDR2 reads SVGIG (reference sequence). Deletions cut 5 bases from V and 2 bases from J, with 10 bases between. The CDR3 is made up of 12 amino acids. Written as DNA, the CDR3 is TGTGCCTGGGCAGGGGAACCCTACGAGCAGTACTTC. Its translation: CAWAGEPYEQYF.

This clonotype came up a few times. This chain connects TRBV27 to TRBJ2-5, with D maybe TRBD2 (5 bases). The J call is uncertain, as TRBJ2-7 better fits the DNA end. This CDR3 has 17 residues. The germline V gene encodes CDR1 MNHEY and CDR2 SMNVEV (reference sequence). DNA of the CDR3: TGTGCCAGCAGTGGAGGATTGACATCTCGTACTCACTACGAGCAGTACTTC. The encoded protein is CASSGGLTSRTHYEQYF.

This clonotype has just one count. V and J are TRBV28 and TRBJ1-5, with D uncertain. CDR1 and CDR2 (germline): MDHEN, SYDVKM. Trimming removed 6 bases from V and 6 bases from J, with 15 bases in between. The CDR3 is made up of 14 amino acids. DNA for the CDR3: TGTGCCAGCAGCCCCGAGGCAGGAGGTCAGCCCCAGCATTTT. It translates to CASSPEAGGQPQHF.

The V and J genes are TRBV3-1 and TRBJ1-5, with TRBD1 matching over 9 bases. V lost 0 bases, J lost 3 bases, and 24 bases stayed unmatched. The CDR3 loop spans 23 amino acids. CDR1 and CDR2 (germline): LGHDT, YNNKEL (reference sequence). The DNA of the CDR3 is TGTGCCAGCAGCCAAGAGCGAAAAGAGCTTTTCCAGTCCCGGGACAGGGACAATCAGCCCCAGCATTTT. Protein product: CASSQERKELFQSRDRDNQPQHF.

About this clonotype: At one boundary the junction diverges from the germline segment, which might be a read error. The chain links TRBV6-1 to TRBJ2-7; 13 bases line up with TRBD2. The CDR3 extends over 14 amino acids. Germline V gene data show CDR1 as MNHNS and CDR2 as SASEGT. CDR3 bases: TGTGCCAGCCGACTAGCGGGAGGTCCCGAGCTCGCTAATTTC. Amino acids: CASRLAGGPELANF.

V usage is TRBV27 and J usage is TRBJ2-7, with unresolved D. This CDR3 region has 13 residues. Germline CDR1 and CDR2: MNHEY and SMNVEV (reference sequence). V lost 6 bases to trimming and J lost 9 bases, with 18 bases between them. The CDR3 bases are TGTGCCAGCAGCCCCTCCGACCGCTCGGGGCAGTACTTC. Its protein product is CASSPSDRSGQYF.